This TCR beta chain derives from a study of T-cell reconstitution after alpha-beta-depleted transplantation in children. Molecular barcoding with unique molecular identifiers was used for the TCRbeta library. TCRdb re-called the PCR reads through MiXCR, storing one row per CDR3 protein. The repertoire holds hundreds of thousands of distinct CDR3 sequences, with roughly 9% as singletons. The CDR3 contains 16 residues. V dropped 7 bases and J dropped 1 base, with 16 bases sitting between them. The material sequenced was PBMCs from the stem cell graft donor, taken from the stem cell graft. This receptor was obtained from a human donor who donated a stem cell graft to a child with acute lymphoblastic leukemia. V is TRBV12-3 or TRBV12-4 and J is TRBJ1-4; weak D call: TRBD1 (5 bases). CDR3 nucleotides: TGTGCCAGCACCCCCACTGTGGGGCTAACTAATGAAAAACTGTTTTTT. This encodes CASTPTVGLTNEKLFF.